Each of the 26 T cell receptor beta chains below was sequenced from the same sample in a study. In TCRdb, the 5' RACE reads were re-called with MiXCR into one record per CDR3 protein. The table lists around 10,000 distinct CDR3 sequences, 17% of them singletons. Cells sorted as Tregs were CD4+, CD25+ and CD127-/low. The specimen was Tregs sorted from a lymph node. Source of these receptors: a female donor with breast cancer.

Regarding this clonotype: A single base separates this from a much larger clone, so it may be a read error. The rearrangement joins TRBV20-1 to TRBJ2-1; TRBD2 matches 7 bases. The CDR3 runs 14 residues. Germline V gives CDR1 DFQATT, CDR2 SNEGSKA (reference sequence). CDR3 in DNA: TGCAGTGCCCTCGGGGGAGGGCCGGAAGATGAGCAGTGCTTC. This encodes CSALGGGPEDEQCF.

This clonotype is medium-sized. V is TRBV7-2 and J is TRBJ2-4; D may match TRBD1 or TRBD2 (5 bases each). Germline lookup yields CDR1 SGHTA and CDR2 FQGNSA. Trimming removed 2 bases at V and 5 bases at J, with 13 bases between. There are 15 residues in the CDR3. Here the CDR3 DNA reads TGTGCCAGCAGCTTACGGGGCGGTGGGGAAAACATTCAGTACTTC. It encodes CASSLRGGGENIQYF.

Concerning this clonotype: A much larger clonotype is one base distant, so this may be a read error. This chain links TRBV12-3 or TRBV12-4 with TRBJ2-1; possibly TRBD1 or TRBD2 for D (5 bases each). The CDR3 totals 14 residues. The CDR3 spells CASSLGASTGEQSF. The CDR3 nucleotides are TGTGCCAGCAGTCTAGGGGCTAGCACCGGTGAGCAGTCCTTC.

Comment on this clonotype: The junction does not match germline at one end; this may be a read error. CDR3: CASSVALGQGPSTGELFF. For the CDR3, the DNA is TGTGCCAGCAGCGTAGCGCTGGGACAGGGGCCGAGCACCGGGGAGCTGTTTTTT. The rearrangement uses TRBV7-2 and TRBJ2-2; TRBD1 aligns across 10 bases. CDR1 SGHTA and CDR2 FQGNSA come from the germline V gene. This CDR3 has 18 residues.

This clonotype is medium-sized. V and J are TRBV7-2 and TRBJ2-3; D unclear. The CDR3 is made up of 13 amino acids. V dropped 5 bases and J dropped 5 bases, with 11 bases sitting between them. The germline V gene has CDR1 SGHTA and CDR2 FQGNSA. The DNA of the CDR3 is TGTGCCAGCAGCCTGTCACCCGAAGATACGCAGTATTTT. It yields the protein CASSLSPEDTQYF.

This clonotype occurred many times. The chain employs TRBV12-3 or TRBV12-4 and TRBJ2-2, with TRBD2 matching 9 bases. This CDR3 spans 16 amino acids. V lost 8 bases to trimming and J lost 8 bases; unmatched junction nucleotides: 15. The CDR3 loop is CASEESRGGSHGELFF. The CDR3 region has the DNA TGTGCCAGCGAGGAATCGCGGGGGGGCTCCCATGGGGAGCTGTTTTTT.

This clonotype was seen only a few times. A single base separates this from a much larger clone, so it may be a read error. V and J are TRBV20-1 and TRBJ2-7; 7 positions agree with TRBD2. V dropped 0 bases and J dropped 6; count of bases not matched to a gene: 5. Germline V CDR1 and CDR2: DFQATT, SNEGSKA (reference sequence). The CDR3 length is 13 residues. This chain's CDR3 is CSAREREKGEQYF. DNA of the CDR3: TGCAGTGCTAGAGAGCGGGAGAAGGGCGAGCAGTACTTC.

This clonotype was seen many times. This chain connects TRBV20-1 to TRBJ1-5, with TRBD1 as a possible D gene (5 bases). CDR3 size: 13 residues. The V and J ends lost 6 bases and 3 bases respectively, with 12 bases between them. The germline V gene has CDR1 DFQATT and CDR2 SNEGSKA (reference sequence). In nucleotides, the CDR3 is TGCAGTGCAGGGTTGACAGACAATCAGCCCCAGCATTTT. Translated: CSAGLTDNQPQHF.

This clonotype was seen a handful of times. The V call is TRBV5-1, the J call TRBJ2-1, with D uncertain. Germline assignment: CDR1 SGHRS and CDR2 YFSETQ. The length of the CDR3 is 15 residues. Trimming stripped 4 bases from V and 0 bases from J, with 11 bases between. The CDR3 region has the DNA TGCGCCAGCAGCACAGAACAGAGCTCCTACAATGAGCAGTTCTTC. Translation: CASSTEQSSYNEQFF.

The sample holds many counts of this clonotype. The chain recombines TRBV27 with TRBJ1-2; perhaps TRBD1 as D (6 bases). From germline, CDR1 is MNHEY and CDR2 SMNVEV (reference sequence). V was trimmed by 3 bases and J by 7 bases, leaving 12 bases between them. The CDR3 runs 13 residues. The CDR3, as DNA: TGTGCCAGCAGTTTTACGGGGGGCTCTGGCTACACCTTC. Encoded protein: CASSFTGGSGYTF.

About this clonotype: One end of the junction does not line up with germline, which may come from a read error. The V and J genes are TRBV5-1 and TRBJ1-1; D gene unclear. Germline V lookup: CDR1 SGHRS, CDR2 YFSETQ. The CDR3 contains 14 residues. In DNA, the CDR3 is TGCGCCAGCGGCTTAGTACAGACGAACACTGAAGCTTTCTTT. Its protein product is CASGLVQTNTEAFF.

In its sample, this clonotype ranks as medium-sized. This chain links TRBV29-1 with TRBJ2-5; D gene ambiguous. The CDR3 is 12 residues long. CDR1 is SQVTM and CDR2 is ANQGSEA in the germline V gene. Deletions cut 6 bases from V and 5 bases from J, with 13 bases between. CDR3 coding DNA: TGCAGCGTCGCAAGACGGTCCGAGACCCAGTACTTC. Protein product: CSVARRSETQYF.

Judged by abundance, this clonotype is medium-sized. The rearrangement joins TRBV10-3 to TRBJ2-7, with 11 bases aligning to TRBD2. Germline CDR1 ENHRY, CDR2 SYGVKD. The junction had 8 bases not matched to a gene; V was cut back by 0 bases and J by 7 bases. The length of the CDR3 is 16 residues. The DNA of the CDR3 is TGTGCCATCAGTGAGTCGGTTCTAGCGGGAGGCAAGGAGCAGTACTTC. Amino acid sequence: CAISESVLAGGKEQYF.

This clonotype is deemed medium-sized. This sequence joins TRBV5-1 and TRBJ1-1; D is perhaps TRBD1 (6 bases). Trimming took 3 bases from V and 9 from J, leaving 24 bases between them. Germline V gene data show CDR1 as SGHRS and CDR2 as YFSETQ. The CDR3 totals 16 residues. The CDR3, as DNA: TGCGCCAGCAGCTCGGGGGCCGGTGGGGCCAACCCACAAGCTTTCTTT. Residues: CASSSGAGGANPQAFF.

By proportion, this clonotype is medium-sized. The CDR3 coding sequence is TGTGCCAGCAGCCAACAGGGACTCAATGAGCAGTTCTTC. Its translation is CASSQQGLNEQFF. This chain links TRBV13 with TRBJ2-1; D might be TRBD1 or TRBD2, each matching 6 bases. Trimming stripped 5 bases from V and 6 bases from J, with 11 bases between. The CDR3 is 13 amino acids. CDR1 is PRHDT, CDR2 FYEKMQ, per germline (reference sequence).

This clonotype is deemed medium-sized. V is TRBV5-1 and J is TRBJ2-2; the match to TRBD2 covers 12 bases. V was clipped by 2 bases and J by 4 bases; unmatched bases: 3. The CDR3 runs to 16 residues. Germline lookup yields CDR1 SGHRS and CDR2 YFSETQ. The CDR3 DNA is TGCGCCAGCAGCTTCCGACTAGCGGGAGCCACCGGGGAGCTGTTTTTT. Its protein product is CASSFRLAGATGELFF.

By share, this clonotype ranks as medium-sized. V is TRBV29-1 and J is TRBJ2-1; 7 bases are shared with TRBD1. The CDR3 contains 14 residues. The V gene's germline CDR1 is SQVTM and CDR2 ANQGSEA. V shed 6 bases, J shed 1 base, and the junction held 6 bases outside the gene matches. As DNA, the CDR3 is TGCAGCGTGCCCGGGACAGAATCCTACAATGAGCAGTTCTTC. This encodes CSVPGTESYNEQFF.

Notes on this clonotype: A junction boundary mismatches the germline segment, possibly from a read error. This chain links TRBV5-5 with TRBJ2-7, with a tentative D call TRBD2 (6 bases). Germline CDR1 SGHKS, CDR2 YYEKEE (reference sequence). This CDR3 region has 14 residues. CDR3 sequence: CASSSGTLLYVQYF. The CDR3 nucleotides are TGTGCCAGCAGCTCCGGGACTCTTTTGTACGTGCAGTACTTC.

With respect to this clonotype: Given the absence of the conserved phenylalanine or tryptophan at the CDR3 end, a read error is likely. The V gene is TRBV28, the J gene TRBJ1-5, with 9 bases fitting TRBD1. Losses at the gene ends were 3 bases for V and 4 bases for J; bases not matched to a gene: 7. CDR1 is MDHEN, CDR2 SYDVKM, per germline. The CDR3 totals 16 residues. CDR3 loop: CASSLFRTGENQPQHL. The CDR3 coding sequence is TGTGCCAGCAGTTTGTTCCGGACAGGGGAGAATCAGCCCCAGCATCTT.

This clonotype is categorized as medium-sized. This chain uses TRBV28 with TRBJ1-1; D gene ambiguous. Germline V gene data show CDR1 as MDHEN and CDR2 as SYDVKM. The CDR3 spans 13 residues. Trimming left V 3 bases short and J 1 base short, with 6 bases between. In nucleotides, the CDR3 is TGTGCCAGCAGTTTGTCCGAGAACACTGAAGCTTTCTTT. It codes for CASSLSENTEAFF.

This clonotype occurred many times. V and J are TRBV7-8 and TRBJ2-6; 7 bases match TRBD1. Germline trimming cut 3 bases from V and 0 bases from J; bases unmatched to any gene: 5. Germline CDR1 reads SGHVS; CDR2 reads FQNEAQ. The CDR3 runs 17 residues. As DNA, the CDR3 is TGTGCCAGCAGCTTTCGACAGGGCGTCTCTGGGGCCAACGTCCTGACTTTC. This encodes CASSFRQGVSGANVLTF.

A note on this clonotype: Given a much more abundant clone one base away, this may be a read error. The chain is built from TRBV5-1 and TRBJ1-1, with TRBD1 as a possible D gene (6 bases). Germline loops: CDR1 SGHRS, CDR2 YFSETQ. CDR3 length: 14 residues. The CDR3 sequence: CASSLGQDRTEACF. The CDR3 bases are TGCGCCAGCAGCTTGGGACAGGATAGAACTGAAGCTTGCTTT.

Points on this clonotype: This clone may be a read error of a much larger clone one base away. This chain connects TRBV5-1 to TRBJ2-1; 14 positions match TRBD2. This CDR3 contains 15 residues. Germline CDR1 and CDR2: SGHRS and YFSETQ. V lost 3 bases, J lost 7 bases, and 3 bases stayed unmatched. The CDR3 coding sequence is TGCGCCAGCAGCTGGGGACTAGCGGGAGTAAATGAGCAGTTCTTC. It yields the protein CASSWGLAGVNEQFF.

A remark on this clonotype: A much larger clone lies a single base off, so this may be a read error. This rearrangement joins TRBV15 to TRBJ1-1, with 10 bases aligning to TRBD1. The V gene's germline CDR1 is LNHNV and CDR2 YYDKDF (reference sequence). This CDR3 has 15 residues. With 6 bases clipped from V and 2 bases from J, the junction kept 6 bases outside the gene matches. As DNA, the CDR3 is TGTGCCACCAGAAGAATGACAGGGGGCAACACTGAAGCTTTCTTT. This sequence encodes CATRRMTGGNTEAFF.

This clonotype qualifies as medium-sized. The chain carries TRBV7-2 and TRBJ1-2; no definite D call. This CDR3 region has 10 residues. CDR1 is SGHTA, CDR2 FQGNSA, per germline. The V gene lost 8 bases and the J gene lost 7 bases, with 8 bases spanning the gap. DNA for the CDR3: TGTGCCAGCCCCCGTGGTGGCTACACCTTC. Amino acids: CASPRGGYTF.

This clonotype was counted many times. The J gene is TRBJ1-2, the V gene TRBV2; D gene unclear. CDR1 SNHLY and CDR2 FYNNEI come from the germline V gene. This CDR3 spans 13 amino acids. Trimming removed 7 bases at V and 4 bases at J, with 13 bases between. The CDR3 DNA reads as TGTGCCAGCATCCCCGTTGGGCTCTATGGCTACACCTTC. Amino acids: CASIPVGLYGYTF.